This T cell receptor (beta chain) was sequenced during a study of response to subunit inactivated influenza vaccine. Using its own MiXCR run on the RT-PCR reads, TCRdb lists one record per CDR3 protein. The data hold around 790,000 distinct CDR3 sequences, with about 20% observed a single time. Study observations and caveats: Only a handful of new T cells, the authors suggested, are recruited with each seasonal influenza vaccination.

V lost 1 base, J lost 4 bases, and 7 bases stayed unmatched. The CDR3 loop spans 19 amino acids. Germline CDR1 is SGHAT and CDR2 is FQNNGV. Of note for this clonotype: No antigen is known for it.

J is TRBJ2-1 and V is TRBV11-2, with 16 bases fitting TRBD2. This TCR derives from a man in his fifties who received an inactivated influenza vaccine. The material sequenced was PBMCs from blood, taken around 5 days after vaccination. In DNA, the CDR3 is TGTGCCAGCAGCTTAGTTGGGACTAGCGGGAGGGCCTGGTACAATGAGCAGTTCTTC. Its translation: CASSLVGTSGRAWYNEQFF.